This T cell receptor beta chain was sequenced during a study of T cells after yellow fever vaccination. Germline-derived CDR1 and CDR2 are KGHDR and SFDVKD. The CDR3 covers 14 residues. Trimming removed 5 bases from V and 5 bases from J, with 15 bases in between. Study-wide results and caveats: The CD4 and CD8 compartments had a small share of their clonotypes in common. Post-booster samples contained most primary-vaccination clones (around 96% CD4, 70% to 90% CD8). It was a weaker secondary response, yet one that peaked faster, at day 5 versus 15.

It was through 5'RACE template switching that TCR cDNA was made, with a universal primer site and UMIs added. Using its own MiXCR run on the 5' RACE reads, TCRdb lists one record per CDR3 protein. The table includes around 140,000 distinct CDR3 sequences, over 7% detected once. In this sample, this clonotype turned up many times. The antigen remains unidentified. V usage is TRBV24-1 and J usage is TRBJ2-7, with a tentative D call TRBD2 (6 bases). The sequences come from CD4+ T cells sorted from PBMCs, collected 5 days after the yellow fever booster vaccination. The source is a man aged 25-45 years who received the YFV17D yellow fever vaccine. For the CDR3, the DNA is TGTGCCACCAGTGGCGGGGCCGGGTACCACGAGCAGTACTTC. This sequence encodes CATSGGAGYHEQYF.